A single sample gave rise to the 8 T cell receptor beta chains below, sequenced in a study of T cells in Graves' hyperthyroidism and ophthalmopathy. Researchers took RNA transcripts and amplified the TCR beta CDR3 regions from them. RT-PCR in the first round (using the HTBI primer set) targeted the TCR CDR3. TCRdb re-called the multiplex PCR reads with MiXCR, one entry per CDR3 protein. This sample has 530,000 or so distinct CDR3 sequences, with more than 45% found just once. The sequencing sample was made of peripheral blood or thyroid tissue (not recorded which). These receptors all stem from a woman under 30 with Graves' hyperthyroidism.

This clonotype was recorded at least ten times. The chain combines TRBV12-3 or TRBV12-4 with TRBJ2-7; tentatively, D is TRBD2 (5 bases). Trimming shortened V by 2 bases and J by 1 base, and 9 bases separated the two germline ends. The CDR3 consists of 14 residues. For the CDR3, the DNA is TGTGCCAGCAGTTTAAGCGGCAGATCCTACGAGCAGTACTTC. As protein: CASSLSGRSYEQYF.

The table lists this clonotype with many counts. The chain carries TRBV30 and TRBJ1-2; D ambiguous. The CDR3 contains 16 residues. Germline CDR1 is GTSNPN and CDR2 is SVGIG (reference sequence). Trimming removed 0 bases at V and 8 bases at J, with 22 bases between. The CDR3 nucleotides read TGTGCCTGGAGTGTACGGGCTCGACCCCTAGAGAGCGGCTACACCTTC. This translates into CAWSVRARPLESGYTF.

CDR3 nucleotides: TGTGCCAGCAGCGCCGGTGGCCTGACTTTC. Translating it yields CASSAGGLTF. The rearrangement joins TRBV13 to TRBJ2-6; D is uncertain. The CDR3 extends over 10 amino acids. Germline V gives CDR1 PRHDT, CDR2 FYEKMQ (reference sequence). Trimming took off 5 bases at V and 15 bases at J, with 8 bases between the two ends.

CDR3 DNA: TGTGCCAGCAGCCCGGGGACTAGGAGAGCGGATACGCAGTATTTT. Its translation is CASSPGTRRADTQYF. This sequence joins TRBV5-4 and TRBJ2-3, with 8 bases lining up with TRBD2. CDR1 SGHNT and CDR2 YYREEE come from the germline V gene (reference sequence). The CDR3 sequence is 15 residues long. Trimming took 4 bases from V and 6 from J; bases not matched to a gene: 10.

A remark on this clonotype: With a much larger clone just one base away, this may be a read error. This chain uses TRBV9 with TRBJ2-7; 7 nucleotides line up with TRBD2. The CDR3 length is 14 residues. Germline loops: CDR1 SGDLS, CDR2 YYNGEE. Losses at the gene ends were 7 bases for V and 6 bases for J; bases not matched to a gene: 13. This CDR3 is CASGDGTKPLEQYF. The CDR3 DNA follows: TGTGCCAGCGGCGACGGGACTAAGCCTCTCGAGCAGTACTTC. Filled out from reference TRBV9 and TRBJ2-7, the complete variable domain reads DSGVTQTPKHLITATGQRVTLRCSPRSGDLSVYWYQQSLDQGLQFLIQYYNGEERAKGNILERFSAQQFPDLHSELNLSSLELGDSALYFCASGDGTKPLEQYFGPGTRLTVT.

As DNA, the CDR3 is TGTGCCAGCGGGGAACTAGCGGCGGTCGGAAACACCATATATTTT. It encodes CASGELAAVGNTIYF. The chain recombines TRBV7-9 with TRBJ1-3; D call uncertain. V lost 8 bases, J lost 4 bases, and 18 bases lay in between. The germline V gene encodes CDR1 SEHNR and CDR2 FQNEAQ (reference sequence). The CDR3 is 15 residues long. Full variable domain (remainder filled in from reference TRBV7-9 and TRBJ1-3): DTGVSQNPRHKITKRGQNVTFRCDPISEHNRLYWYRQTLGQGPEFLTYFQNEAQLEKSRLLSDRFSAERPKGSFSTLEIQRTEQGDSAMYLCASGELAAVGNTIYFGEGSWLTVV.

The rearrangement links TRBV29-1 to TRBJ1-1; TRBD1 aligns across 7 bases. The CDR3 loop spans 11 amino acids. Germline lookup yields CDR1 SQVTM and CDR2 ANQGSEA. After removal of 7 bases from V and 1 base from J, the junction contained 0 bases not matched to a gene. This CDR3 reads CSDRGNTEAFF. The CDR3 DNA reads TGCAGCGACAGGGGGAACACTGAAGCTTTCTTT.

Many counts were recorded for this clonotype. The V call is TRBV2, the J call TRBJ1-5; D not certain. Germline V gives CDR1 SNHLY, CDR2 FYNNEI. The V and J ends lost 0 bases and 7 bases respectively, with 4 bases between them. CDR3 length: 12 amino acids. Here the CDR3 reads CASSEAEQPQHF. The CDR3, as DNA: TGTGCCAGCAGTGAAGCGGAACAGCCCCAGCATTTT.